The 7 T cell receptor beta chains reported below all come from one sample, sequenced in a study of blood T cell repertoires in COVID-19. Sequencing was performed with immunoSEQ multiplex PCR; in TCRdb, only in-frame clones are kept and a portion is missing. The sample lists 160,000 or so clones; about 80% were seen once. Input material: peripheral blood. The receptor source for this set is a man in his 60s with acute or convalescent COVID-19.

The CDR3 here is CASSQAGGAPYNEQFF. CDR3 DNA sequence: TGTGCCAGCAGCCAAGCAGGGGGCGCCCCCTACAATGAGCAGTTCTTC. This chain links TRBV5-4 with TRBJ2-1; TRBD1 matches 8 bases. CDR1 and CDR2 (germline): SGHNT, YYREEE (reference sequence). The CDR3 consists of 16 residues. Trimming took 4 bases from V and 2 from J; bases not matched to a gene: 8.

V is TRBV5-8 and J is TRBJ1-4, with TRBD1 matching over 8 bases. Looked up from germline, CDR1 is SGHTS and CDR2 is YDEGEE. J gave up 6 bases and V 2 bases, and 9 bases lay outside the gene matches. The CDR3 extends over 16 amino acids. This CDR3 reads CASSLQTGEKDEKLFF. The CDR3 DNA follows: TGTGCCAGCAGCTTACAGACAGGGGAGAAGGATGAAAAACTGTTTTTT.

The chain has TRBV5-4 and TRBJ1-6; maybe TRBD1 (5 bases). With 0 bases removed from V and 7 bases from J, the gap between germline ends came to 5 bases. The CDR3 covers 13 residues. Germline CDR1 and CDR2: SGHNT and YYREEE (reference sequence). The CDR3 sequence is CASSLGGNSPLHF. In DNA, the CDR3 is TGTGCCAGCAGCTTGGGGGGCAATTCACCCCTCCACTTT.

V gene TRBV7-2 combines with J gene TRBJ1-2; 9 bases are shared with TRBD1. CDR3 length: 15 residues. With V trimmed by 3 bases and J by 4 bases, 6 bases remained unmatched. Germline CDR1 SGHTA, CDR2 FQGNSA. Here the CDR3 DNA reads TGTGCCAGCAGCTTGTCCGGGACAGGGATCTATGGCTACACCTTC. It is translated as CASSLSGTGIYGYTF.

The rearrangement joins TRBV5-6 to TRBJ2-1, with 16 bases aligning to TRBD2. CDR1 SGHDT and CDR2 YYEEEE come from the germline V gene. The CDR3 has 16 residues. J gave up 12 bases and V 4 bases, and 10 bases lay outside the gene matches. Here the CDR3 DNA reads TGTGCCAGCAGCCCGGGACTAGCGGGAGGGCCTACTGGGCAGTTCTTC. Translating it yields CASSPGLAGGPTGQFF.

The genes are TRBV11-3 and TRBJ2-1; 11 nucleotides match TRBD2. The germline CDR1 and CDR2 sequences are SGHNT and YENEEA. The CDR3 spans 18 residues. The junction had 10 bases not matched to a gene; V was cut back by 1 base and J by 5 bases. The CDR3 coding sequence is TGTGCCAGCAGCTTAGCCCCCTGGCTAGCGGGAGGACACAATGAGCAGTTCTTC. Protein: CASSLAPWLAGGHNEQFF. Full variable domain (outside the CDR3, taken from reference TRBV11-3 and TRBJ2-1): EAGVVQSPRYKIIEKKQPVAFWCNPISGHNTLYWYLQNLGQGPELLIRYENEEAVDDSQLPKDRFSAERLKGVDSTLKIQPAELGDSAVYLCASSLAPWLAGGHNEQFFGPGTRLTVL.

This chain links TRBV27 with TRBJ2-5; weak D call: TRBD1 (7 bases). This CDR3 has 15 residues. V was shortened by 2 bases and J by 6 bases, with 16 bases between the two germline ends. CDR1 is MNHEY, CDR2 SMNVEV, per germline (reference sequence). The CDR3 reads CASSLGSRGAKTQYF. The DNA of the CDR3 is TGTGCCAGCAGTTTAGGTTCCAGGGGGGCGAAGACCCAGTACTTC.